The 21 T cell receptor beta chains below all came from one sample that was sequenced in a study of blood T cell repertoires in COVID-19. Sequencing was performed with immunoSEQ multiplex PCR; in TCRdb, only in-frame clones are kept and a portion is missing. Here the sample spans 60,000 to 90,000 clones, 73% being singletons. Sequencing was carried out using peripheral blood. Receptor source: a man aged 60-69 years with acute or convalescent COVID-19.

J is TRBJ2-2 and V is TRBV9, with TRBD2 matching 10 bases. The CDR3 length is 18 residues. V gave up 0 bases and J gave up 2 bases; unmatched junction bases: 7. Germline lookup yields CDR1 SGDLS and CDR2 YYNGEE. The CDR3 loop reads CASSVGVLAGTNTGELFF. CDR3 coding DNA: TGTGCCAGCAGCGTAGGGGTACTAGCGGGGACCAACACCGGGGAGCTGTTTTTT.

This clone was seen a handful of times. The chain employs TRBV28 and TRBJ1-5, with TRBD1 identical over 11 bases. Germline V gene lookup returns CDR1 MDHEN and CDR2 SYDVKM. The CDR3 runs 16 residues. V lost 3 bases to trimming and J lost 2 bases; unmatched junction nucleotides: 3. CDR3 amino acids: CASSLGTGGGNQPQHF. DNA of the CDR3: TGTGCCAGCAGTTTGGGGACAGGGGGAGGCAATCAGCCCCAGCATTTT.

J is TRBJ1-5 and V is TRBV27, with no clear D. This CDR3 has 14 residues. Germline V CDR1 and CDR2: MNHEY, SMNVEV (reference sequence). The V end was cut by 2 bases, the J end by 2 bases, with 7 bases between. The CDR3 spells CASSLKAGNQPQHF. The CDR3 DNA reads TGTGCCAGCAGTTTAAAAGCTGGCAATCAGCCCCAGCATTTT.

This chain uses TRBV6-5 with TRBJ2-1, with TRBD1 identical over 7 bases. Per the germline V gene, CDR1 is MNHEY and CDR2 is SVGAGI. V trimming: 7 bases; J trimming: 8 bases; junction bases outside the gene matches: 8. The CDR3 is made up of 13 amino acids. The CDR3 coding sequence is TGTGCCAGCAACCAAGACAGGGTAGATGAGCAGTTCTTC. Translating gives CASNQDRVDEQFF.

CDR3 residues: CASSNSGTASSEQYF. CDR3 coding DNA: TGTGCCAGCTCCAACTCCGGGACAGCTAGCTCCGAGCAGTACTTC. The chain uses TRBV9 and TRBJ2-7; 7 nucleotides line up with TRBD1. This CDR3 comprises 15 residues. V lost 7 bases, J lost 6 bases, and 16 bases stayed unmatched. The germline V gene encodes CDR1 SGDLS and CDR2 YYNGEE.

This rearrangement joins TRBV30 to TRBJ2-7; 7 nucleotides match TRBD1. Trimming took 5 bases from V and 7 from J; bases not matched to a gene: 8. CDR3 length: 12 residues. The germline gives CDR1 GTSNPN, CDR2 SVGIG (reference sequence). This chain's CDR3 is CAWGHPTGEQYV. CDR3 bases: TGTGCCTGGGGCCACCCGACAGGGGAGCAGTACGTC.

The chain links TRBV11-2 to TRBJ2-3, with 11 bases fitting TRBD2. This CDR3 spans 16 amino acids. CDR1 and CDR2 (germline): SGHAT, FQNNGV. The J segment lost 12 bases and the V segment lost 5 bases, leaving 16 bases of the junction unmatched. CDR3 sequence reads: CASSPPTSGALELQYF. CDR3 coding DNA: TGTGCCAGCAGCCCGCCGACTAGCGGGGCCTTAGAACTACAGTATTTT.

This chain uses TRBV29-1 with TRBJ1-1; 10 bases fit TRBD1. The CDR3 extends over 14 amino acids. Germline V gene sequence: CDR1 SQVTM, CDR2 ANQGSEA. The junction had 4 bases not matched to a gene; V was cut back by 6 bases and J by 0 bases. The CDR3, as DNA: TGCAGCGTCGGGACAGGGGTTTTGAACACTGAAGCTTTCTTT. Encoded protein: CSVGTGVLNTEAFF. The complete variable domain, with remaining parts taken from reference TRBV29-1 and TRBJ1-1, reads SAVISQKPSRDICQRGTSLTIQCQVDSQVTMMFWYRQQPGQSLTLIATANQGSEATYESGFVIDKFPISRPNLTFSTLTVSNMSPEDSSIYLCSVGTGVLNTEAFFGQGTRLTVV.

The chain recombines TRBV7-9 with TRBJ1-1; D unresolved. The germline CDR1 and CDR2 sequences are SEHNR and FQNEAQ (reference sequence). There are 13 residues in the CDR3. V lost 7 bases, J lost 1 base, and 10 bases lay in between. CDR3 protein: CASKRDTNTEAFF. CDR3 in DNA: TGTGCCAGCAAACGAGACACGAACACTGAAGCTTTCTTT.

The V and J genes are TRBV5-1 and TRBJ2-1, with 10 bases aligning to TRBD2. V lost 4 bases and J lost 10; bases outside the gene matches: 14. In germline, CDR1 is SGHRS, CDR2 YFSETQ. The CDR3 has 16 amino acids. In DNA, the CDR3 is TGCGCCAGCAGCAGGGGGAGCGGGAGGGCTCTCATCGAGCAGTTCTTC. Its translation: CASSRGSGRALIEQFF.

V usage is TRBV24-1 and J usage is TRBJ2-1; a possible D gene is TRBD2 (6 bases). Trimming cost V 1 base and J 9 bases, with 9 bases left between them. Germline CDR1 KGHDR, CDR2 SFDVKD. This CDR3 comprises 13 residues. CDR3 nucleotide sequence: TGTGCCACCAGTGATTTACGGGGGATTGAGCAGTTCTTC. Translating gives CATSDLRGIEQFF.

This chain joins TRBV19 and TRBJ2-2; D perhaps matches TRBD1 (6 bases). V shed 5 bases and J shed 3 bases, with 22 bases lying between them. The CDR3 spans 18 residues. The germline gives CDR1 LNHDA, CDR2 SQIVND (reference sequence). This chain's CDR3 is CASSYEMGTTLYTGELFF. Written as DNA, the CDR3 is TGTGCCAGTAGTTACGAAATGGGGACAACCCTTTACACCGGGGAGCTGTTTTTT.

This chain links TRBV4-2 with TRBJ1-6; the match to TRBD1 covers 7 bases. The length of the CDR3 is 15 residues. Germline-derived CDR1 and CDR2 are LGHNA and YNFKEQ. The trim removed 4 bases at V and 7 bases at J, leaving 7 bases unmatched. CDR3 DNA sequence: TGTGCCAGCAGCCTTTATCGACAGGGAAATTCACCCCTCCACTTT. Its translation is CASSLYRQGNSPLHF.

This chain links TRBV30 with TRBJ1-2; D gene ambiguous. CDR1 and CDR2 from the germline V gene are GTSNPN and SVGIG (reference sequence). This CDR3 spans 13 amino acids. V lost 1 base and J 5 bases, leaving 11 bases between the germline ends. The CDR3 spells CAWSEFTTYGYTF. CDR3 in DNA: TGTGCCTGGAGTGAGTTTACGACATATGGCTACACCTTC.

This clone came up once. The chain is built from TRBV18 and TRBJ2-2; 9 bases are a match to TRBD1. CDR1 and CDR2 (germline): KGHSH, LQKENI. The CDR3 has 15 amino acids. V lost 1 base to trimming and J lost 5 bases; unmatched junction nucleotides: 2. The CDR3 here is CASSPRDRVTGELFF. The CDR3 DNA is TGTGCCAGCTCACCACGGGACAGGGTGACCGGGGAGCTGTTTTTT.

The rearrangement joins TRBV30 to TRBJ2-5; TRBD1 matches 7 bases. The length of the CDR3 is 14 residues. The ends lost 3 bases at V and 3 bases at J; junction bases unmatched: 7. Germline CDR1 is GTSNPN and CDR2 is SVGIG (reference sequence). CDR3 DNA: TGTGCCTGGAGACGATGGGACAGTGAAGAGACCCAGTACTTC. Translating gives CAWRRWDSEETQYF. The full variable domain, rest sourced from reference TRBV30 and TRBJ2-5, is SQTIHQWPATLVQPVGSPLSLECTVEGTSNPNLYWYRQAAGRGLQLLFYSVGIGQISSEVPQNLSASRPQDRQFILSSKKLLLSDSGFYLCAWRRWDSEETQYFGPGTRLLVL.

The V gene is TRBV6-1, the J gene TRBJ2-7; 7 positions match TRBD1. The CDR3 has 14 amino acids. J lost 2 bases, V lost 3 bases, and 4 bases had no gene match. Germline loops: CDR1 MNHNS, CDR2 SASEGT. This chain's CDR3 is CASSDPDRPYEQYV. CDR3 in DNA: TGTGCCAGCAGTGACCCGGACAGGCCCTACGAGCAGTACGTC.

This chain uses TRBV7-9 with TRBJ2-3; 9 bases fit TRBD2. With 1 base clipped from V and 5 bases from J, the junction kept 7 bases outside the gene matches. The CDR3 is 16 residues long. The germline gives CDR1 SEHNR, CDR2 FQNEAQ (reference sequence). Here the CDR3 reads CASSLGDSGGRDTQYF. DNA for the CDR3: TGTGCCAGCAGCTTAGGTGATAGCGGGGGCAGAGATACGCAGTATTTT.

The chain recombines TRBV6-5 with TRBJ1-3; D unresolved. Trimming pared 5 bases from V and 2 bases from J, leaving 10 bases between. In germline, CDR1 is MNHEY, CDR2 SVGAGI. This CDR3 comprises 14 residues. This chain's CDR3 is CASSIDKAGNTIYF. DNA for the CDR3: TGTGCCAGCAGTATCGACAAGGCTGGAAACACCATATATTTT.

The rearrangement joins TRBV9 to TRBJ2-7; a weak D match, TRBD1 (6 bases). Germline loops: CDR1 SGDLS, CDR2 YYNGEE. Trimming stripped 9 bases from V and 7 bases from J, with 11 bases between. The CDR3 length is 10 residues. The DNA of the CDR3 is TGTGCCACCAGAACAGGGGAGCAGTACGTC. Its protein product is CATRTGEQYV.

The rearrangement links TRBV4-1 to TRBJ2-7; 8 bases are shared with TRBD1. CDR1 is MGHRA, CDR2 YSYEKL, per germline. Trimming took 6 bases from V and 5 from J; bases not matched to a gene: 9. CDR3 length equals 14 residues. CDR3 sequence reads: CASSEGQGADEQYF. As DNA, the CDR3 is TGCGCCAGCAGTGAGGGGCAGGGGGCCGACGAGCAGTACTTC.